This T cell receptor (beta chain) emerged from a study of T cell responses to AZD1222 COVID-19 vaccine. Method: immunoSEQ multiplex PCR; TCRdb's copy keeps in-frame clones and lacks some. The table includes 55,000 to 90,000 clones, 75% to 85% detected once. The V end was cut by 3 bases, the J end by 8 bases, with 10 bases between. This CDR3 contains 13 residues. CDR1 is SGHAT, CDR2 FQDESV, per germline (reference sequence). The V gene is TRBV11-1, the J gene TRBJ1-4, with D unresolved. Sequenced material: peripheral blood, taken on day 0 of AZD1222 vaccination. The receptor was isolated from an adult in good health. In DNA form, the CDR3 reads TGTGCCAGCAGCTTCGGGTCTCAAGAAAAACTGTTTTTT. As protein: CASSFGSQEKLFF. Full variable domain (outside the CDR3, taken from reference TRBV11-1 and TRBJ1-4): EAEVAQSPRYKITEKSQAVAFWCDPISGHATLYWYRQILGQGPELLVQFQDESVVDDSQLPKDRFSAERLKGVDSTLKIQPAELGDSAMYLCASSFGSQEKLFFGSGTQLSVL.